Listed here are 14 T cell receptor beta chains from one sample, sequenced in a study of blood T cells in healthy people across ages. Sample-barcoded 5' priming and a J-beta primer mix drove a second PCR of 7 to 11 cycles. Each CDR3 protein gets one entry after TCRdb re-called the 5' RACE reads with MiXCR. There are over a million distinct CDR3 sequences in the sample; 35% to 50% occur only once, and around 18% lies in the top ten. Sequencing was carried out using blood. The receptors derive from a woman aged 55-69 years in good health.

This chain links TRBV19 with TRBJ2-1; a weak D match, TRBD2 (7 bases). Germline values: CDR1 LNHDA, CDR2 SQIVND (reference sequence). The length of the CDR3 is 13 residues. The V gene lost 10 bases and the J gene lost 3 bases, with 13 bases spanning the gap. The CDR3 region has the DNA TGTGCCACAGGGGCGGGGGACTACAATGAGCAGTTCTTC. Its translation is CATGAGDYNEQFF.

This rearrangement joins TRBV9 to TRBJ2-4; TRBD1 aligns across 10 bases. The J call may be mistaken, given a closer DNA end match to TRBJ2-7. Germline assignment: CDR1 SGDLS and CDR2 YYNGEE. CDR3 length equals 16 residues. CDR3 region: CASSVSSMTGGCEQYF. CDR3 nucleotides: TGTGCCAGCAGCGTTAGCTCTATGACAGGGGGCTGCGAGCAGTACTTC.

The rearrangement joins TRBV28 to TRBJ1-2, with D possibly being TRBD1 (5 bases). Trimming shortened V by 9 bases and J by 0 bases, and 11 bases separated the two germline ends. This CDR3 region has 13 residues. Per germline, CDR1 MDHEN and CDR2 SYDVKM. The CDR3 here is CASRTGPNYGYTF. CDR3 coding DNA: TGTGCCAGTCGGACGGGGCCTAACTATGGCTACACCTTC.

V is TRBV7-9 and J is TRBJ2-1; unclear D gene. CDR3 size: 16 residues. Per the germline V gene, CDR1 is SEHNR and CDR2 is FQNEAQ (reference sequence). V dropped 6 bases and J dropped 6 bases, with 21 bases sitting between them. CDR3 DNA sequence: TGTGCCAGCAGTCTCAGATCGAGCGATGGCTCCAATGAGCAGTTCTTC. Protein sequence: CASSLRSSDGSNEQFF.

With respect to this clonotype: A much more abundant neighbour one base away suggests this may be a read error. V gene TRBV27 combines with J gene TRBJ2-5, with 9 bases lining up with TRBD2. CDR1 and CDR2 from the germline V gene are MNHEY and SMNVEV (reference sequence). CDR3 size: 17 residues. V lost 5 bases and J lost 11; bases outside the gene matches: 21. CDR3 loop: CASSPLRASGIVNEQYF. In DNA, the CDR3 is TGTGCCAGCAGTCCCCTTCGGGCTAGCGGGATAGTAAATGAGCAGTACTTC.

The chain combines TRBV7-9 with TRBJ2-4, with unresolved D. TRBJ2-7 explains the end of the DNA better; the J call may be wrong. Germline V gene sequence: CDR1 SEHNR, CDR2 FQNEAQ (reference sequence). The CDR3 sequence is 16 residues long. CDR3 region: CASSFLDRLATYEQYF. In DNA, the CDR3 is TGTGCCAGCAGCTTCCTCGACCGTCTGGCCACCTACGAGCAGTACTTC.

Note on this clonotype: One junction end does not reproduce the germline sequence, and a read error may be involved. V gene TRBV6-1 combines with J gene TRBJ1-1, with D possibly matching TRBD1 (5 bases). The V gene's germline CDR1 is MNHNS and CDR2 SASEGT. The CDR3 runs 14 residues. The CDR3 region is CASRRQGGGTEAFF. CDR3 sequence (DNA): TGTGCGAGCAGGCGCCAGGGTGGCGGCACTGAAGCTTTCTTT.

The sample holds a few counts of this clonotype. The chain is built from TRBV20-1 and TRBJ1-2; TRBD1 matches at 7 bases. This CDR3 is 13 amino acids long. Germline V gene sequence: CDR1 DFQATT, CDR2 SNEGSKA (reference sequence). With V trimmed by 0 bases and J by 4 bases, 2 bases remained unmatched. The CDR3 loop is CSARDSGGYGYTF. The CDR3 DNA sequence: TGCAGTGCTAGAGATTCAGGGGGCTATGGCTACACCTTC.

This clonotype was seen ten or more times. J is TRBJ2-5 and V is TRBV9, with 14 nucleotides matching TRBD2. CDR1 and CDR2 from the germline V gene are SGDLS and YYNGEE. The CDR3 totals 15 residues. V was pared by 4 bases and J by 4 bases, with 3 bases of the junction left unmatched. CDR3 in DNA: TGTGCCAGCAGCTCTGGGACTAGCGGGAGAGAGACCCAGTACTTC. Protein product: CASSSGTSGRETQYF.

This chain joins TRBV7-8 and TRBJ1-4; weak D call: TRBD1 (5 bases). The germline V and J ends were trimmed by 6 bases and 10 bases, with 15 bases remaining between them. Per the germline V gene, CDR1 is SGHVS and CDR2 is FQNEAQ. This CDR3 contains 13 residues. CDR3 nucleotide sequence: TGTGCCAGCAGTGGGTCGGCTGGGGGAAAACTGTTTTTT. Amino acids: CASSGSAGGKLFF.

The gene calls are TRBV7-9 and TRBJ1-1; no clear D. This CDR3 is built from 13 residues. The V end was cut by 7 bases, the J end by 6 bases, with 15 bases between. Germline V gene sequence: CDR1 SEHNR, CDR2 FQNEAQ (reference sequence). The CDR3 region is CASTRPLNAEAFF. CDR3 bases: TGTGCCAGCACCAGACCACTCAATGCTGAAGCTTTCTTT.

This clonotype was detected only a few times. V usage is TRBV27 and J usage is TRBJ1-1; no firm D call. The V gene's germline CDR1 is MNHEY and CDR2 SMNVEV (reference sequence). Trimming took off 7 bases at V and 1 base at J, with 10 bases between the two ends. CDR3 length: 13 amino acids. The CDR3 DNA reads TGTGCCAGCATGTTGGGCTGGAACACTGAAGCTTTCTTT. Its protein is CASMLGWNTEAFF.

On this clonotype: Germline and junction disagree at one end, which may indicate a read error. The DNA of the CDR3 is TGTGTCAGCACCGGACAGGGAGGGGGCGAGCAGTACTTC. It translates to CVSTGQGGGEQYF. The V and J genes are TRBV9 and TRBJ2-5; D may be TRBD1 (8 bases). The J call could be wrong; TRBJ2-7 is a better fit for the DNA end. The CDR3 loop spans 13 amino acids. CDR1 and CDR2 from the germline V gene are SGDLS and YYNGEE.

Concerning this clonotype itself: An end of the junction does not agree with germline; a read error may underlie this. CDR3 in amino acids: CACSPPDRGHTSGVQAYEQYF. The CDR3 region has the DNA TGTGCCTGCAGCCCACCCGACAGGGGGCATACTAGCGGGGTTCAGGCCTACGAGCAGTACTTC. The chain employs TRBV11-2 and TRBJ2-7; D tentatively reads TRBD1 or TRBD2 (10 bases each). Germline V gene sequence: CDR1 SGHAT, CDR2 FQNNGV. The CDR3 has 21 residues.